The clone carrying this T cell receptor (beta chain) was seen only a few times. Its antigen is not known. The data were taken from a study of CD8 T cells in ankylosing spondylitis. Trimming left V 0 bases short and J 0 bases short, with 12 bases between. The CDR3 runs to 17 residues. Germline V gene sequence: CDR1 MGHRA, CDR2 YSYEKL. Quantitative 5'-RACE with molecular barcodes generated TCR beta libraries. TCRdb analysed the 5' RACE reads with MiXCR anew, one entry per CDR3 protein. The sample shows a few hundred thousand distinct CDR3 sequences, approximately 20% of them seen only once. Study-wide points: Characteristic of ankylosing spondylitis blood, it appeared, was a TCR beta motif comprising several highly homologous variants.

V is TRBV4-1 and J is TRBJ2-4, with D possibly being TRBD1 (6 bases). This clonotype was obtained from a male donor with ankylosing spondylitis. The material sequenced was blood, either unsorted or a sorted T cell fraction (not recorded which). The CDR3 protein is CASSQDTWGLAKNIQYF. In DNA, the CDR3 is TGCGCCAGCAGCCAAGATACGTGGGGGCTAGCCAAAAACATTCAGTACTTC.